This TCR beta chain was documented in a study of T cell responses to AZD1222 COVID-19 vaccine (TCRdb year 2021). For the wider study: TCR sequencing was performed for fewer than 250 trial participants, of whom about 210 were given two doses of AZD1222 and some 26 were given two doses of MenACWY control vaccine. Trial participants were enrolled into age subgroups of 18-55, 56-69 and 70-plus years, which contained around 140, 26 and 57 TCR-sequenced participants, respectively. General findings and caveats noted by the study authors: The 56-69-year group was small, and its depth increase did not reach significance, likely because of low power. Conclusions about previously exposed vaccinees were limited because only a handful of AZD1222 recipients were SARS-CoV-2 seropositive at baseline. Most participants were white British and females outnumbered males, and the authors suggested that clonal diversity may have been underestimated. Because no day 14 peak-response samples were available, repertoires were characterized only after the peak T cell response. Reportedly, almost half of the unique spike-specific TCRs recognized epitopes lying outside the regions that are mutated in the B.1.351 and B.1.1.7 variants. A significant rise in spike-specific TCR breadth and depth was observed after two AZD1222 doses relative to day 0 and relative to MenACWY recipients. The whole spike protein was spanned by vaccine-associated CD4 TCRs, and dominant responses were seen in regions 160-218 and 743-854.

The CDR3 regions of human TCRbeta chains were analyzed by immunosequencing. Processing in the source paper ran as follows. Repertoire TCRs were matched against a reference library of SARS-CoV-2-specific TCRs generated with the MIRA antigen-specificity platform. Breadth was defined as the fraction of unique TCRs that were SARS-CoV-2-associated. Depth was defined as the fraction of total T cells that were SARS-CoV-2-associated. Using the MIRA data, each spike-specific TCR was mapped to the spike region that the TCR reacts to and placed in a CD4 or CD8 class. Log10-transformed breadth and depth values were compared by one-way ANOVA with Sidak's multiple comparisons tests. Here the immuneACCESS table is served through TCRdb, limited to in-frame sequences with V and J called. Missing clones are a known gap in these copies; in checked studies unresolved V genes cover under half, and the rest lacks a known reason. V and J calls and clone size follow that table, whereas D and trimming were derived from the DNA. Within this sample are about 88,000 clones, with roughly nine tenths of them counted one time only. Around 5% of the sample is in the top ten clones.

In regard to this clone: Its target antigen remains unknown. Base quality data are lacking; no much larger clone is found one base away.

According to the study, the label for this sample's time point signals: about 28 days (+/-7) after the second vaccine dose. Because spike-specific TCR depth and breadth did not differ between the two schedules, AZD1222 recipients who got a second dose at roughly 4 weeks were pooled with those who got a second dose at roughly 12 weeks. Samples from vaccinated people were obtained from the UK trials COV001 and COV002, which included a single-blind randomized controlled phase 2/3 trial of AZD1222 (ChAdOx1 nCoV-19) in healthy adults. Trial participant PBMC samples were collected at day 0 and day 28 after the second dose for TCRbeta chain sequencing. Sample: peripheral blood, taken 28 days after the second AZD1222 dose. The TCR was taken from an adult who received the AZD1222 COVID-19 vaccine.

The DNA sequence reads TGTGCCAGCAGTCGACAGGGGGTTAATGAAAAACTGTTTTTT. It codes for CASSRQGVNEKLFF. The rearrangement joined TRBV6-5 to TRBJ1-4; the junction holds 9 bases that match TRBD1. V is trimmed back by 5 bases and J by 4 bases, and the junction contains 2 bases that no gene match accounts for. CDR1 is given as MNHEY and CDR2 as SVGAGI, both from the germline V gene. Counted from cysteine to phenylalanine, this CDR3 has 14 amino acids. Of all the DNA, just the CDR3 is kept, 42 bases in frame from base 1.